These 18 T cell receptor beta chains were sequenced from one sample in a study of T cell responses to AZD1222 COVID-19 vaccine. Method: immunoSEQ multiplex PCR; TCRdb's copy keeps in-frame clones and lacks some. The sample includes 170,000 or so clones, around 90% of them seen just once. Sample: peripheral blood, taken on day 0 of AZD1222 vaccination. These receptors all stem from an adult in good health.

The J gene is TRBJ2-7, the V gene TRBV19; TRBD2 matches at 10 bases. Germline CDR1 is LNHDA and CDR2 is SQIVND (reference sequence). The CDR3 consists of 15 residues. The V segment lost 4 bases and the J segment 4 bases; nucleotides outside the gene matches: 7. CDR3 nucleotide sequence: TGTGCCAGTAGTAAACTAGCGGGACGTTATTACGAGCAGTACTTC. This gives the protein CASSKLAGRYYEQYF. Looking up the rest from reference TRBV19 and TRBJ2-7 gives the full variable domain: DGGITQSPKYLFRKEGQNVTLSCEQNLNHDAMYWYRQDPGQGLRLIYYSQIVNDFQKGDIAEGYSVSREKKESFPLTVTSAQKNPTAFYLCASSKLAGRYYEQYFGPGTRLTVT.

V and J are TRBV3-1 (or the pseudogene TRBV3-2) and TRBJ2-1; 9 nucleotides match TRBD2. Germline lookup yields CDR1 LGHDT and CDR2 YNNKEL (reference sequence). The CDR3 extends over 16 amino acids. After removal of 4 bases from V and 2 bases from J, the junction contained 6 bases not matched to a gene. CDR3 coding DNA: TGTGCCAGCAGCCCTCAGCGGGAGGCGGCCTACAATGAGCAGTTCTTC. Its protein is CASSPQREAAYNEQFF.

V usage is TRBV7-8 and J usage is TRBJ2-5; D is possibly TRBD1 (5 bases). The CDR3 runs 15 residues. V lost 1 base and J lost 2, with 11 bases in between. Germline V gene data show CDR1 as SGHVS and CDR2 as FQNEAQ. In DNA, the CDR3 is TGTGCCAGCAGCTTAGAGCAGGGCCCTCAAGAGACCCAGTACTTC. As protein: CASSLEQGPQETQYF.

J is TRBJ2-1 and V is TRBV9; TRBD2 matches at 10 bases. The trim removed 0 bases at V and 15 bases at J, leaving 6 bases unmatched. Germline CDR1 reads SGDLS; CDR2 reads YYNGEE. The length of the CDR3 is 13 residues. The CDR3 protein is CASSVALAGDLFF. The DNA of the CDR3 is TGTGCCAGCAGCGTAGCGCTAGCGGGAGATCTGTTCTTC.

CDR3 sequence reads: CASSPWTSGRLNEQFF. The CDR3 coding sequence is TGTGCCAGCAGCCCCTGGACTAGCGGGAGGCTTAATGAGCAGTTCTTC. The chain is built from TRBV11-2 and TRBJ2-1, with TRBD2 identical over 14 bases. From germline, CDR1 is SGHAT and CDR2 FQNNGV. This CDR3 region has 16 residues. J gave up 7 bases and V 5 bases, and 7 bases lay outside the gene matches.

This CDR3 is CASSIAGAPAFF. The CDR3 DNA reads as TGTGCCAGTAGTATAGCTGGGGCACCAGCTTTCTTT. This chain uses TRBV19 with TRBJ1-1, with D tentatively TRBD1 (5 bases). Germline V gives CDR1 LNHDA, CDR2 SQIVND (reference sequence). V was trimmed by 1 base and J by 10 bases, leaving 10 bases between them. The CDR3 spans 12 residues.

In its sample, this clone was seen a few times. This chain connects TRBV5-3 to TRBJ2-4, with 7 bases fitting TRBD1. TRBV5-3 is an open reading frame whose function is uncertain. Germline trimming cut 4 bases from V and 3 bases from J; bases unmatched to any gene: 7. The CDR3 loop spans 15 amino acids. CDR3 region: CARSRGTEDKNIQYF. For the CDR3, the DNA is TGTGCCAGAAGCCGAGGGACAGAGGACAAAAACATTCAGTACTTC.

The chain has TRBV19 and TRBJ1-1; D unclear. This CDR3 spans 13 amino acids. V was trimmed by 4 bases and J by 0 bases, leaving 6 bases between them. Germline V gives CDR1 LNHDA, CDR2 SQIVND (reference sequence). CDR3 sequence reads: CASSRQVNTEAFF. The CDR3 coding sequence is TGTGCCAGTAGTAGACAAGTGAACACTGAAGCTTTCTTT.

The chain links TRBV30 to TRBJ1-5, with no clear D. Between the trimmed V and J ends, which lost 1 base and 3 bases, there was a span of 10 bases. This CDR3 has 14 residues. Germline-derived CDR1 and CDR2 are GTSNPN and SVGIG (reference sequence). The CDR3 DNA sequence: TGTGCCTGGAGTGAGGGATACAACAATCAGCCCCAGCATTTT. Residues: CAWSEGYNNQPQHF.

V usage is TRBV24-1 and J usage is TRBJ2-5, with 7 nucleotides matching TRBD2. The junction had 5 bases not matched to a gene; V was cut back by 4 bases and J by 4 bases. The length of the CDR3 is 14 residues. Per germline, CDR1 KGHDR and CDR2 SFDVKD. The CDR3 region has the DNA TGTGCCACCAGTGACCCACGGGGGGTAGAGACCCAGTACTTC. The encoded protein is CATSDPRGVETQYF.

The chain joins TRBV18 to TRBJ2-7; D remains ambiguous. V lost 2 bases to trimming and J lost 0 bases, with 11 bases between them. Per the germline V gene, CDR1 is KGHSH and CDR2 is LQKENI. The CDR3 contains 15 residues. In nucleotides, the CDR3 is TGTGCCAGCTCACCAATGAGAACCGACTCCTACGAGCAGTACTTC. It is translated as CASSPMRTDSYEQYF.

CDR3 residues: CASSQGGLGGREQFF. As DNA, the CDR3 is TGTGCCAGCAGCCAAGGAGGCCTGGGGGGCCGTGAGCAGTTCTTC. The chain uses TRBV3-1 (or the pseudogene TRBV3-2) and TRBJ2-1; D tentatively fits TRBD1 or TRBD2 (6 bases each). The CDR3 extends over 15 amino acids. CDR1 is LGHDT and CDR2 is YNNKEL in the germline V gene (reference sequence). V was clipped by 1 base and J by 9 bases, with 16 bases between them.

This chain links TRBV2 with TRBJ1-1; 8 bases agree with TRBD1. Trimming at V came to 7 bases and at J to 1 base, leaving 8 bases not matched to a gene. The CDR3 covers 15 residues. The germline gives CDR1 SNHLY, CDR2 FYNNEI. The CDR3: CASNRMTGANTEAFF. CDR3 in DNA: TGTGCCAGCAACAGAATGACAGGGGCGAACACTGAAGCTTTCTTT.

The chain combines TRBV6-1 with TRBJ2-7; TRBD2 might be the D (7 bases). V shed 0 bases and J shed 4 bases, with 16 bases lying between them. The germline gives CDR1 MNHNS, CDR2 SASEGT. The CDR3 is 16 residues long. The CDR3, as DNA: TGTGCCAGCAGTGAAGCGGGGGCTAGCGGAGGTTACGAGCAGTACTTC. Translation: CASSEAGASGGYEQYF.

The rearrangement joins TRBV19 to TRBJ2-2, with 11 bases identical to TRBD1. The V gene's germline CDR1 is LNHDA and CDR2 SQIVND (reference sequence). This CDR3 spans 16 amino acids. Trimming removed 6 bases from V and 7 bases from J; junction bases left unmatched: 10. CDR3 sequence: CASSPVDRGRDGELFF. CDR3 nucleotide sequence: TGTGCCAGTAGCCCAGTGGACAGGGGGCGTGACGGGGAGCTGTTTTTT.

Details on this clone: This specimen includes other DNA sequences encoding the same CDR3. The V gene is TRBV3-1 (or the pseudogene TRBV3-2), the J gene TRBJ2-3; 10 bases align to TRBD2. The CDR3 is made up of 15 amino acids. V trimming: 4 bases; J trimming: 0 bases; junction bases outside the gene matches: 1. Per the germline V gene, CDR1 is LGHDT and CDR2 is YNNKEL (reference sequence). For the CDR3, the DNA is TGTGCCAGCAGCCCGACTAGCGGGAGCACAGATACGCAGTATTTT. This gives the protein CASSPTSGSTDTQYF.

The chain carries TRBV7-2 and TRBJ1-2; D is unresolved. The CDR3 is 15 amino acids. Germline CDR1 is SGHTA and CDR2 is FQGNSA. V was cut by 1 base and J by 4 bases, with 13 bases left in between. In DNA, the CDR3 is TGTGCCAGCAGCTTAGGGGTGAGGACGGGCTATGGCTACACCTTC. It specifies CASSLGVRTGYGYTF. Looking up the rest from reference TRBV7-2 and TRBJ1-2 gives the full variable domain: GAGVSQSPSNKVTEKGKDVELRCDPISGHTALYWYRQSLGQGLEFLIYFQGNSAPDKSGLPSDRFSAERTGGSVSTLTIQRTQQEDSAVYLCASSLGVRTGYGYTFGSGTRLTVV.

This clone was seen once. V usage is TRBV30 and J usage is TRBJ1-6; 8 bases map to TRBD1. Per germline, CDR1 GTSNPN and CDR2 SVGIG (reference sequence). After removal of 4 bases from V and 6 bases from J, the junction contained 8 bases not matched to a gene. The CDR3 runs 15 residues. CDR3 coding DNA: TGTGCCTGGAAGGGGGCCCAGGGGGCTAATTCACCCCTCCACTTT. This encodes CAWKGAQGANSPLHF.